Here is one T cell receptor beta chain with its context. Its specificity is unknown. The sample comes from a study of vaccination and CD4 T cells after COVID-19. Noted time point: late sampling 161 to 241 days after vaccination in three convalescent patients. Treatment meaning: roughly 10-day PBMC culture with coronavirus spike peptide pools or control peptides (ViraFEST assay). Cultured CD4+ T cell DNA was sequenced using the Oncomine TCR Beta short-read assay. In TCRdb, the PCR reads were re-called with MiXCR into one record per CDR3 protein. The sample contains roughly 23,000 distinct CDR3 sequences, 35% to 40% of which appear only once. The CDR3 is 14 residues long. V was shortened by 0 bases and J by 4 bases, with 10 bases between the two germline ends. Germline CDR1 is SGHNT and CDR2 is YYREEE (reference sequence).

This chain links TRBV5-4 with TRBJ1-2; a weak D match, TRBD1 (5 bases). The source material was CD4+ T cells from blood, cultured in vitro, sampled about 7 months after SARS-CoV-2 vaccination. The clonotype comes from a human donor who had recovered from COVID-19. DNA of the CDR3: TGTGCCAGCAGCTTGGTCCAGGGTATCTATGGCTACACCTTC. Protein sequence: CASSLVQGIYGYTF.